The 2 T cell receptor beta chains below all came from one sample that was sequenced in a study of control samples from healthy donors and cancer patients. Repertoires were generated with immunoSEQ multiplex PCR, while TCRdb's copy carries only in-frame clones and drops some. Here the sample spans 100,000 to 150,000 clones, roughly 90% being singletons. Sequenced material: blood. Source of these receptors: a woman in her fifties or sixties in good health.

V and J are TRBV15 and TRBJ2-3; TRBD2 aligns across 15 bases. The germline V gene encodes CDR1 LNHNV and CDR2 YYDKDF (reference sequence). V lost 1 base to trimming and J lost 1 base; unmatched junction nucleotides: 9. The CDR3 loop spans 20 amino acids. The CDR3 spells CATSRVPGLAGGPGTDTQYF. CDR3 DNA sequence: TGTGCCACCAGCAGAGTTCCCGGACTAGCGGGGGGGCCGGGCACAGATACGCAGTATTTT.

The chain is built from TRBV18 and TRBJ1-2; 7 nucleotides agree with TRBD1. Germline CDR1 and CDR2: KGHSH and LQKENI. Trimming at V came to 4 bases and at J to 9 bases, leaving 8 bases not matched to a gene. This CDR3 has 13 residues. This CDR3 reads CASSLSGDSSYTF. The CDR3 region has the DNA TGTGCCAGCTCACTGTCCGGGGACAGCAGCTACACCTTC.